This passage covers 8 T cell receptor beta chains from one sample sequenced in a study of T cell responses to AZD1222 COVID-19 vaccine. Only in-frame clones appear in the TCRdb table, and some are missing; sequencing was by immunoSEQ multiplex PCR. The sample comprises 100,000 or so clones, roughly 87% of which are singletons, and 2% to 2.5% rests with the top ten. Sequencing was performed on peripheral blood, taken 28 days after the second AZD1222 dose. Receptors originate from an adult who received the AZD1222 COVID-19 vaccine.

This chain's CDR3 is CASTRRGVGSQETQYF. CDR3 coding DNA: TGTGCCAGCACTCGGAGGGGGGTCGGTTCTCAAGAGACCCAGTACTTC. This sequence joins TRBV2 and TRBJ2-5; D may match TRBD1 or TRBD2 (6 bases each). The germline CDR1 and CDR2 sequences are SNHLY and FYNNEI. The CDR3 has 16 amino acids. The V end lost 7 bases, the J end lost 2 bases, and 20 bases lay between the germline ends. Supplemented by reference TRBV2 and TRBJ2-5, the full variable domain reads EPEVTQTPSHQVTQMGQEVILRCVPISNHLYFYWYRQILGQKVEFLVSFYNNEISEKSEIFDDQFSVERPDGSNFTLKIRSTKLEDSAMYFCASTRRGVGSQETQYFGPGTRLLVL.

The chain carries TRBV27 and TRBJ1-3; 7 nucleotides match TRBD1. J gave up 0 bases and V 5 bases, and 13 bases lay outside the gene matches. The length of the CDR3 is 18 residues. Germline-derived CDR1 and CDR2 are MNHEY and SMNVEV (reference sequence). The CDR3 DNA reads as TGTGCCAGCAGTCTAACGCAAACAGGGGCCGCCTCTGGAAACACCATATATTTT. Amino acids: CASSLTQTGAASGNTIYF.

V and J are TRBV19 and TRBJ2-7, with D perhaps matching TRBD1 (5 bases). The CDR3 is 17 residues long. Germline lookup yields CDR1 LNHDA and CDR2 SQIVND (reference sequence). The V gene lost 3 bases and the J gene lost 3 bases, with 21 bases spanning the gap. CDR3 nucleotide sequence: TGTGCCAGTAGTATCTCTCCTGGGGCTCACGTGGGCTACGAGCAGTACTTC. Translation gives CASSISPGAHVGYEQYF.

The chain has TRBV10-3 and TRBJ1-1; D call uncertain. Germline values: CDR1 ENHRY, CDR2 SYGVKD. This CDR3 spans 13 amino acids. Trimming shortened V by 4 bases and J by 1 base, and 7 bases separated the two germline ends. The CDR3 loop reads CAISGWGNTEAFF. In nucleotides, the CDR3 is TGTGCCATCAGTGGGTGGGGGAACACTGAAGCTTTCTTT.

The rearrangement uses TRBV2 and TRBJ1-3; D not certain. The germline V gene encodes CDR1 SNHLY and CDR2 FYNNEI. V was cut by 2 bases and J by 3 bases, with 11 bases left in between. The CDR3 extends over 15 amino acids. The CDR3 sequence is CASSELWVLGNTIYF. Written as DNA, the CDR3 is TGTGCCAGCAGTGAATTGTGGGTGCTTGGAAACACCATATATTTT.

This rearrangement joins TRBV5-4 to TRBJ2-1; TRBD2 agrees at 8 bases. The CDR3 totals 16 residues. Unmatched junction bases numbered 10, after V lost 3 bases and J lost 5 bases. CDR1 is SGHNT and CDR2 is YYREEE in the germline V gene (reference sequence). The CDR3, as DNA: TGTGCCAGCAGCTACCCCCGTGGCGGGAGGAACAATGAGCAGTTCTTC. As protein: CASSYPRGGRNNEQFF.

V gene TRBV7-9 combines with J gene TRBJ1-2; D may be TRBD1 (6 bases). Between the trimmed V and J ends, which lost 1 base and 8 bases, there was a span of 11 bases. The CDR3 spans 13 residues. Germline V gives CDR1 SEHNR, CDR2 FQNEAQ (reference sequence). The DNA for the CDR3 is TGTGCCAGCAGCTTAGGGCAGGGGAGCGGCTACACCTTC. Amino acid sequence: CASSLGQGSGYTF.

The chain links TRBV6-5 to TRBJ2-2; D uncertain. The V gene's germline CDR1 is MNHEY and CDR2 SVGAGI. V was trimmed by 6 bases and J by 6 bases, leaving 14 bases between them. The CDR3 is 14 residues long. The CDR3 nucleotides read TGTGCCAGCAGCACGTCAGTTTTCCCCGGGGAGCTGTTTTTT. Its translation: CASSTSVFPGELFF.